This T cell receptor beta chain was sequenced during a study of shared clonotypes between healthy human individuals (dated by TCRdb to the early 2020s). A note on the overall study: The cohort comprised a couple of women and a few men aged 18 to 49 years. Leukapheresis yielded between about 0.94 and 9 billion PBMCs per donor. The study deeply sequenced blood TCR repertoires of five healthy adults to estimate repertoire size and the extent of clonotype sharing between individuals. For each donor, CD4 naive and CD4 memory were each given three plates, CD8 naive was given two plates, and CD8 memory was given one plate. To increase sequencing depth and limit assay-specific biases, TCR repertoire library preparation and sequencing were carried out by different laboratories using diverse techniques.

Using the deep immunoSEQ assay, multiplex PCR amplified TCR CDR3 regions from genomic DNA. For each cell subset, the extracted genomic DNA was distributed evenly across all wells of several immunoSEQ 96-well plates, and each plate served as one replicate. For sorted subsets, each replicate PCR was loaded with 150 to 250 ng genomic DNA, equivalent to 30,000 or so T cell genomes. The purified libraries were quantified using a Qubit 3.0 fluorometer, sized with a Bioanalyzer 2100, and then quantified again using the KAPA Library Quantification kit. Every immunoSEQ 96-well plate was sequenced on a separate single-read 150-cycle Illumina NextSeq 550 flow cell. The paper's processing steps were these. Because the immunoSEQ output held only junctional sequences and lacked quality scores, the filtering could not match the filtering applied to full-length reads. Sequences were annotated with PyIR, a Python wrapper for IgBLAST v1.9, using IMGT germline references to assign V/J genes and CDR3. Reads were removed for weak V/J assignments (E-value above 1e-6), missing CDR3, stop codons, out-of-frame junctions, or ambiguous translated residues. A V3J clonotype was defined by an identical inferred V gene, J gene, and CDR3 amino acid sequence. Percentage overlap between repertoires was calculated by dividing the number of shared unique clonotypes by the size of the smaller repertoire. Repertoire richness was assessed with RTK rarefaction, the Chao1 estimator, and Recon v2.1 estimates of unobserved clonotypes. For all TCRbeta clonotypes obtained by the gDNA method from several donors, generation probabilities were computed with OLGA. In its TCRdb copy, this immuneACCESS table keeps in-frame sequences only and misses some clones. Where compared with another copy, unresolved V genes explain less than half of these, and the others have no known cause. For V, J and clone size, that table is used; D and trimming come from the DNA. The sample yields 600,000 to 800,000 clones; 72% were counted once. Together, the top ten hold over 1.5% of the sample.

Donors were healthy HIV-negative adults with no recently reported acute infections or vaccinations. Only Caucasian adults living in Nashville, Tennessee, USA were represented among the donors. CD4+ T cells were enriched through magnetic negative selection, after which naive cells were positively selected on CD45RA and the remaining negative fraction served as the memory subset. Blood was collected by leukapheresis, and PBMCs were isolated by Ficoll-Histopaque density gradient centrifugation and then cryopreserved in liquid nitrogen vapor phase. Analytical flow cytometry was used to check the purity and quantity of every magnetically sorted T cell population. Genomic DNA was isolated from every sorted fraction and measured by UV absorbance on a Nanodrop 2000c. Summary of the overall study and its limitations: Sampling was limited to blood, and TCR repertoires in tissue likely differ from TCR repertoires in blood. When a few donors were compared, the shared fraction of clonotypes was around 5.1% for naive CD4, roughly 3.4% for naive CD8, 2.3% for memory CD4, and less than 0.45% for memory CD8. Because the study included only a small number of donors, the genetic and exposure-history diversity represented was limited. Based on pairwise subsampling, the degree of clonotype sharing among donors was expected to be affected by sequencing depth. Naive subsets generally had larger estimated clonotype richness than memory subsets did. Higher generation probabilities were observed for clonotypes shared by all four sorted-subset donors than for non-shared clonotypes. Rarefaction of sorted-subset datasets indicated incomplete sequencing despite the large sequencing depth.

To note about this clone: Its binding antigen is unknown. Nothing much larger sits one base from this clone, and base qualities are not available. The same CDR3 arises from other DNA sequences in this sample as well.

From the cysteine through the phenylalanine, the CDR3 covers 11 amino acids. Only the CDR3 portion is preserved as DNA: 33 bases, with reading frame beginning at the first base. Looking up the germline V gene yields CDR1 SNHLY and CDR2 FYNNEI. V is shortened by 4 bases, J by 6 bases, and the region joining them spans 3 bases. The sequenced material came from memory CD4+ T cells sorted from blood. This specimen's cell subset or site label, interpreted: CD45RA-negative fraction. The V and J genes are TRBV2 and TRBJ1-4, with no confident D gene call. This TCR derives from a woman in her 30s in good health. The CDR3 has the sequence CASSVYEKLFF. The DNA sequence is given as TGTGCCAGCAGTGTATATGAAAAACTGTTTTTT.